This T cell receptor beta chain derives from a study of blood T cell repertoires in COVID-19. Study information: The United States, Italy and Spain were the sources of the acute and convalescent COVID-19 samples. Nucleic acid was either cDNA or gDNA, and it came from T cells, B-cell-depleted T cells, or PBMCs.

How the authors handled the data: Amplification from reference gene primers served as the basis for estimated nucleated cell counts. Using immunoSEQ multiplex PCR, the repertoire was profiled, and TCRdb retains in-frame clones only, with some absent. The V and J calls and the clone size are those of that table, but D and trimming were determined from the DNA. Counted here are a few hundred thousand clones, roughly 80% occurring once; the ten biggest clones make up 4.2%. CDR1 is SGHAT and CDR2 is FQNNGV in the germline V gene. The CDR3 has 15 amino acids. The V and J ends lost 4 bases and 6 bases, in that order; junction bases with no gene match: 10.

The material sequenced was peripheral blood. The clonotype comes from a man aged 60 to 75 with acute or convalescent COVID-19. The chain joins TRBV11-2 to TRBJ2-7; TRBD2 agrees at 9 bases. The CDR3 region is CASSSGLAGVVEQYF. The CDR3 DNA is TGTGCCAGCAGCTCAGGGTTAGCGGGAGTTGTCGAGCAGTACTTC.